The 8 T cell receptor beta chains reported below all come from one sample, sequenced in a study of preoperative IRX-2 immunotherapy in early breast cancer. TCRdb keeps only in-frame clones here, not all; method: immunoSEQ multiplex PCR. Of some 32,000 clones in the sample, under 85% were seen once. As for treatment: preoperative locoregional IRX-2 cytokine immunotherapy. The sample consisted of lymph node tissue, taken from a patient treated with IRX-2 immunotherapy. Receptors were obtained from a human donor with breast cancer.

The chain employs TRBV18 and TRBJ2-3; possibly TRBD2 for D (5 bases). Deletions cut 4 bases from V and 0 bases from J, with 11 bases between. Germline lookup yields CDR1 KGHSH and CDR2 LQKENI. The CDR3 is made up of 15 amino acids. The CDR3 region is CASSLRRGSTDTQYF. The DNA of the CDR3 is TGTGCCAGCTCACTACGACGGGGTAGCACAGATACGCAGTATTTT.

This chain connects TRBV28 to TRBJ1-2, with 7 bases identical to TRBD1. This CDR3 has 13 amino acids. Germline V gives CDR1 MDHEN, CDR2 SYDVKM. The V segment lost 7 bases and the J segment 8 bases; nucleotides outside the gene matches: 10. CDR3 residues: CASTATGPAGYTF. The CDR3 DNA reads as TGTGCCAGCACCGCGACAGGGCCTGCGGGCTACACCTTC.

V gene TRBV6-8 combines with J gene TRBJ1-6; 10 nucleotides agree with TRBD1. The length of the CDR3 is 14 residues. Per germline, CDR1 MNHGY and CDR2 SAAAGT. The V and J ends lost 6 bases and 11 bases, in that order; junction bases with no gene match: 7. Here the CDR3 reads CASRDRGSLTPLHF. The CDR3, as DNA: TGTGCCAGCAGGGACAGGGGGTCGTTAACACCCCTCCACTTT.

The chain combines TRBV29-1 with TRBJ1-4; D gene unclear. The CDR3 runs 12 residues. The germline V gene encodes CDR1 SQVTM and CDR2 ANQGSEA. DNA of the CDR3: TGCGCCGGGTTCGCGGGTAATGAAAAACTGTTTTTT. Translating it yields CAGFAGNEKLFF.

The rearrangement links TRBV19 to TRBJ2-7; either TRBD1 or TRBD2 may fit D (5 bases each). Germline V gene lookup returns CDR1 LNHDA and CDR2 SQIVND (reference sequence). CDR3 length: 15 amino acids. Trimming took 1 base from V and 3 from J, leaving 13 bases between them. The CDR3 DNA is TGTGCCAGTAGTATAGCAGTAGCTGGGGGCTACGAGCAGTACTTC. This translates into CASSIAVAGGYEQYF.

The rearrangement links TRBV11-3 to TRBJ2-3, with 7 nucleotides matching TRBD1. From germline, CDR1 is SGHNT and CDR2 YENEEA. Losses at the gene ends were 5 bases for V and 1 base for J; bases not matched to a gene: 12. The CDR3 is made up of 17 amino acids. CDR3 coding DNA: TGTGCCAGCAGCACCCAAAGGCCCGGGACAGGCACAGATACGCAGTATTTT. It is translated as CASSTQRPGTGTDTQYF.

The chain links TRBV28 to TRBJ1-1; D gene ambiguous. Trimming took off 11 bases at V and 0 bases at J, with 10 bases between the two ends. The CDR3 loop spans 12 amino acids. Germline CDR1 is MDHEN and CDR2 is SYDVKM. The CDR3, as DNA: TGTGCCCACTCCCTCATGAACACTGAAGCTTTCTTT. Its translation: CAHSLMNTEAFF.

The V and J genes are TRBV28 and TRBJ1-4; 7 bases line up with TRBD1. Per the germline V gene, CDR1 is MDHEN and CDR2 is SYDVKM. CDR3 length equals 16 residues. V lost 5 bases to trimming and J lost 5 bases; unmatched junction nucleotides: 11. DNA of the CDR3: TGTGCCAGCAGTCTGGCAGAGGGACAGTTCAATGAAAAACTGTTTTTT. This gives the protein CASSLAEGQFNEKLFF.